The next 11 T cell receptor beta chains were all read from a single sample in a study of neurological immune-mediated disorders. TCRdb ran MiXCR on the 5' RACE reads and lists one entry per CDR3 protein. Among about 52,000 distinct CDR3 sequences listed, 3.8% were seen once. The sequencing sample was made of PBMCs. Receptor source: a man aged 60 to 69 with multiple sclerosis.

The chain employs TRBV20-1 and TRBJ1-2; D unclear. Germline CDR1 is DFQATT and CDR2 is SNEGSKA (reference sequence). Trimming removed 6 bases at V and 4 bases at J, with 15 bases between. The CDR3 extends over 13 amino acids. This CDR3 reads CSAVRRSFYGYTF. DNA for the CDR3: TGCAGTGCGGTGCGACGGTCGTTCTATGGCTACACCTTC.

This clonotype was seen at least ten times. The rearrangement uses TRBV20-1 and TRBJ2-1; the match to TRBD2 covers 7 bases. Looked up from germline, CDR1 is DFQATT and CDR2 is SNEGSKA (reference sequence). The CDR3 length is 14 residues. Trimming at V came to 1 base and at J to 8 bases, leaving 8 bases not matched to a gene. The CDR3 region is CSARAASGSDEQFF. CDR3 sequence (DNA): TGCAGTGCTAGAGCCGCTAGCGGCTCCGATGAGCAGTTCTTC.

This clonotype was detected ten times or more. This chain uses TRBV4-2 with TRBJ2-5; D is uncertain. The CDR3 spans 14 residues. Deletions cut 0 bases from V and 4 bases from J, with 9 bases between. Germline V gives CDR1 LGHNA, CDR2 YNFKEQ. This CDR3 reads CASSQEGYLETQYF. The CDR3 bases are TGTGCCAGCAGCCAAGAAGGGTATCTAGAGACCCAGTACTTC.

Ten or more counts support this clonotype. CDR3: CASSLIAGGFNEQFF. The CDR3, as DNA: TGCGCCAGCAGCTTGATAGCGGGAGGGTTCAATGAGCAGTTCTTC. This chain links TRBV5-1 with TRBJ2-1; 11 bases line up with TRBD2. Germline CDR1 SGHRS, CDR2 YFSETQ. V shed 1 base, J shed 6 bases, and the junction held 3 bases outside the gene matches. This CDR3 has 15 amino acids.

The chain has TRBV20-1 and TRBJ2-5; TRBD2 is a possible D gene (7 bases). This CDR3 spans 13 amino acids. Germline CDR1 reads DFQATT; CDR2 reads SNEGSKA (reference sequence). The V end lost 5 bases, the J end lost 4 bases, and 14 bases lay between the germline ends. Written as DNA, the CDR3 is TGCAGTGCTTGGAGGGGGGGCCGAGAGACCCAGTACTTC. It yields the protein CSAWRGGRETQYF.

This clonotype was counted only a few times. This rearrangement joins TRBV19 to TRBJ2-1; D is perhaps TRBD2 (6 bases). The germline V and J ends were trimmed by 6 bases and 6 bases, with 12 bases remaining between them. The V gene's germline CDR1 is LNHDA and CDR2 SQIVND (reference sequence). This CDR3 has 13 residues. The CDR3 protein is CASSGSGFNEQFF. The CDR3 DNA sequence: TGTGCCAGTAGCGGGAGTGGGTTCAATGAGCAGTTCTTC. Together with reference TRBV19 and TRBJ2-1, the CDR3 gives the full variable domain: DGGITQSPKYLFRKEGQNVTLSCEQNLNHDAMYWYRQDPGQGLRLIYYSQIVNDFQKGDIAEGYSVSREKKESFPLTVTSAQKNPTAFYLCASSGSGFNEQFFGPGTRLTVL.

This clonotype occurred many times. The chain links TRBV6-5 to TRBJ2-1; 11 bases fit TRBD2. Germline V gives CDR1 MNHEY, CDR2 SVGAGI. This CDR3 contains 17 residues. Trimming cost V 2 bases and J 4 bases; bases outside gene matches: 7. CDR3 DNA sequence: TGTGCCAGCAGTTACCAGGGGACTAGCGGACCTTACAATGAGCAGTTCTTC. This translates into CASSYQGTSGPYNEQFF.

In its sample, this clonotype was seen many times. The chain's CDR3 is CSSTGNNYGYTF. CDR3 DNA: TGCTCCTCCACCGGGAATAACTATGGCTACACCTTC. The V call is TRBV20-1, the J call TRBJ1-2; D is uncertain. Germline loops: CDR1 DFQATT, CDR2 SNEGSKA (reference sequence). There are 12 residues in the CDR3.

This clonotype was counted ten times or more. The V call is TRBV12-3 or TRBV12-4, the J call TRBJ2-7, with 8 bases matching TRBD2. The CDR3 extends over 16 amino acids. V lost 1 base to trimming and J lost 6 bases; unmatched junction nucleotides: 11. The CDR3 DNA sequence: TGTGCCAGCAGTTTAGTCCGCGGGAGGCCTCTTACCGAGCAGTACTTC. Translating gives CASSLVRGRPLTEQYF.

This clonotype was observed many times. The chain combines TRBV5-1 with TRBJ1-3; 7 bases agree with TRBD1. This CDR3 has 13 residues. V shed 10 bases and J 0 bases; nucleotides not matched to a gene: 4. Germline V gene sequence: CDR1 SGHRS, CDR2 YFSETQ. The DNA for the CDR3 is TGCGCCTCCAGGGGGTCCTCTGGAAACACCATATATTTT. Protein: CASRGSSGNTIYF. The variable domain in full, with the rest retrieved from reference TRBV5-1 and TRBJ1-3, is KAGVTQTPRYLIKTRGQQVTLSCSPISGHRSVSWYQQTPGQGLQFLFEYFSETQRNKGNFPGRFSGRQFSNSRSEMNVSTLELGDSALYLCASRGSSGNTIYFGEGSWLTVV.

This clonotype counts as medium-sized. The chain couples TRBV5-1 to TRBJ1-1; D call uncertain. Germline V gene sequence: CDR1 SGHRS, CDR2 YFSETQ. CDR3 length equals 14 residues. Deletions cut 5 bases from V and 2 bases from J, with 13 bases between. This CDR3 is CASRVSSSNTEAFF. CDR3 DNA: TGCGCCAGCAGAGTTTCCAGCTCCAACACTGAAGCTTTCTTT.